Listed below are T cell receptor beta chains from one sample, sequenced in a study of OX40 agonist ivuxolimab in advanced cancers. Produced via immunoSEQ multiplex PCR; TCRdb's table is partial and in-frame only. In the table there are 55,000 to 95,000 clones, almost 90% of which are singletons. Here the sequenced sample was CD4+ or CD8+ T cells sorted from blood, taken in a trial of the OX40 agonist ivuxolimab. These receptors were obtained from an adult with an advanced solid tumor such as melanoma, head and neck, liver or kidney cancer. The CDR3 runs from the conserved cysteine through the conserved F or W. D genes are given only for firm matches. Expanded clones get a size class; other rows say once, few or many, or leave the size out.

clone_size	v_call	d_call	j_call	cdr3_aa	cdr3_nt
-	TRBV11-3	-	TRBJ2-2	CASQTILGELFF	TGTGCCAGTCAGACAATCCTCGGGGAGCTGTTTTTT
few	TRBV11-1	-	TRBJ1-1	CASSQQVRSEAFF	TGTGCCAGCAGCCAACAGGTTCGGTCTGAAGCTTTCTTT
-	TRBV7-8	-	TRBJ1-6	CASSLSQVSSSYNSPLHF	TGTGCCAGCAGCTTATCACAGGTGTCCAGCTCCTATAATTCACCCCTCCACTTT
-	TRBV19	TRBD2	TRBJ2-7	CASGPGGFSYEQYF	TGTGCCAGTGGTCCGGGGGGGTTTTCCTACGAGCAGTACTTC
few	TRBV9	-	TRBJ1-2	CASSPKRQSYGYTF	TGTGCCAGCAGCCCCAAGAGACAGAGCTATGGCTACACCTTC
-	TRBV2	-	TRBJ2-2	CASSEEAGELFF	TGTGCCAGCAGTGAAGAGGCCGGGGAGCTGTTTTTT
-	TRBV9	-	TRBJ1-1	CASSVAANTEAFF	TGTGCCAGCAGCGTAGCGGCGAACACTGAAGCTTTCTTT
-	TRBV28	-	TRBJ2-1	CASTRQHSYNEQFF	TGTGCCAGCACCCGACAGCACTCCTACAATGAGCAGTTCTTC
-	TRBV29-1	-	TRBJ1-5	CSVAGQDQPQHF	TGCAGCGTTGCGGGGCAAGATCAGCCCCAGCATTTT
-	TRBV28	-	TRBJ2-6	CASSSPQLIGGANVLTF	TGTGCCAGCAGTTCACCACAGCTGATCGGGGGGGCCAACGTCCTGACTTTC
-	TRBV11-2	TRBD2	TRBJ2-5	CASSLMTSGRAETQYF	TGTGCCAGCAGCTTAATGACTAGCGGGAGGGCAGAGACCCAGTACTTC
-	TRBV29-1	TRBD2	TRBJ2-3	CSVGESGHRGEAQYF	TGCAGCGTTGGGGAGTCAGGGCATCGGGGGGAAGCGCAGTATTTT
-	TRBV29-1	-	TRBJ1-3	CSVLRDDSGNTIYF	TGCAGCGTCCTGAGGGACGACTCTGGAAACACCATATATTTT
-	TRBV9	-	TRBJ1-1	CASSDKAFF	TGTGCCAGCAGTGATAAAGCTTTCTTT
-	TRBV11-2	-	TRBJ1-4	CASRAAFRKANEKLFF	TGTGCCAGCAGGGCGGCATTCCGAAAAGCTAATGAAAAACTGTTTTTT
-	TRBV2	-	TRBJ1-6	CASSVGGDRTPLHF	TGTGCCAGCAGTGTCGGGGGGGATAGGACACCCCTCCACTTT
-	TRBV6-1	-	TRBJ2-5	CASSLQSRETQYF	TGTGCCAGCAGTCTCCAATCCCGGGAGACCCAGTACTTC
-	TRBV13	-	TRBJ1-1	CASSVPGPVRTEAFF	TGTGCCAGCAGCGTCCCCGGCCCCGTCCGCACTGAAGCTTTCTTT
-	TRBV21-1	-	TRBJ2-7	CASSKARYEQYF	TGTGCCAGCAGCAAAGCGCGCTACGAGCAGTACTTC
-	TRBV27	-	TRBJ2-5	CASSRQGGQETQYF	TGTGCCAGCAGTCGCCAGGGCGGCCAAGAGACCCAGTACTTC
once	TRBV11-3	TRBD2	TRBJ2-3	CASSLDALAGDTQYF	TGTGCCAGCAGCTTAGATGCGCTAGCGGGAGATACGCAGTATTTT
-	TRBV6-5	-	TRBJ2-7	CASSNPDGYYEQYF	TGTGCCAGCAGTAACCCCGACGGGTACTACGAGCAGTACTTC
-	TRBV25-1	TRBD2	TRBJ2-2	CASSVSGRETGELFF	TGTGCCAGCAGTGTCAGCGGGAGGGAAACCGGGGAGCTGTTTTTT
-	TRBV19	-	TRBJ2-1	CASTRSGAPYNEQFF	TGTGCCAGTACCCGATCAGGGGCTCCCTACAATGAGCAGTTCTTC
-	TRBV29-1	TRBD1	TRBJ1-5	CSVQGASNQPQHF	TGCAGCGTGCAGGGGGCAAGCAATCAGCCCCAGCATTTT
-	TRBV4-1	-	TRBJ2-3	CASSGELLGFGGTQYF	TGCGCCAGCAGTGGGGAGTTGTTGGGCTTCGGTGGCACGCAGTATTTT
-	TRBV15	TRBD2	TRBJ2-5	CATSRATSGKETQYF	TGTGCCACCAGCAGAGCTACTAGCGGAAAAGAGACCCAGTACTTC
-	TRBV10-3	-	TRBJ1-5	CAISSHQGSFNQPQHF	TGTGCCATCAGTTCGCATCAGGGGTCTTTCAATCAGCCCCAGCATTTT
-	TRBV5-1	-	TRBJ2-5	CASSPDGDETQYF	TGCGCCAGCAGCCCGGACGGGGACGAGACCCAGTACTTC